This T cell receptor (beta chain) is from a study of shared clonotypes between healthy human individuals. Deep-level assay runs were performed. Libraries were prepared by immunoSEQ multiplex PCR; TCRdb keeps only in-frame clonotypes and omits some of them. The data show 1,400,000 or so clones, less than 99% seen once. Germline-derived CDR1 and CDR2 are SGHRS and YFSETQ. This CDR3 has 15 amino acids. Trimming removed 4 bases at V and 6 bases at J, with 19 bases between. Study-level points and caveats: Memory subsets generally showed smaller estimated richness than naive subsets did.

In regard to this clone: The antigen is undetermined.

Sequenced input: naive CD4+ T cells sorted from blood. Subset noted: CD45RA+ positively selected. The clonotype originates from a man aged 30-40 years in good health. The chain uses TRBV5-1 and TRBJ2-5, with D hard to call. CDR3 sequence: CASSPGPGGGQTQYF. The DNA of the CDR3 is TGCGCCAGCAGCCCGGGCCCGGGTGGTGGGCAGACCCAGTACTTC.